This is a list of T cell receptor beta chains from one sample in a study of technical replicates of blood from several donors. Sequencing was performed with immunoSEQ multiplex PCR; in TCRdb, only in-frame clones are kept and a portion is missing. The sample yields fewer than 70,000 clones, more than 70% seen once. Sequencing was carried out using PBMCs. Source of these receptors: a human donor in good health. Some clones in this sample may be carry-over from other donors' samples. The CDR3 runs from the conserved cysteine through the conserved F or W. D genes are given only for firm matches. Clone sizes are given selectively: once, few, many, or a class where the clone is expanded.

d_call cdr3_length j_call clone_size v_call cdr3_aa cdr3_nt
- 14 TRBJ1-2 few TRBV7-2 CASSPRQRNYGYTF TGTGCCAGCAGCCCACGACAGAGAAACTATGGCTACACCTTC
TRBD1 15 TRBJ1-6 - TRBV27 CASSRKPGQGISLHF TGTGCCAGCAGTCGAAAACCGGGACAGGGAATTTCTCTCCACTTT
TRBD2 18 TRBJ2-6 - TRBV5-1 CASSPALAGARGANVLTF TGCGCCAGCAGCCCGGCACTAGCGGGAGCTCGGGGGGCCAACGTCCTGACTTTC
- 21 TRBJ2-2 - TRBV21-1 CASSSPFGVRGLAGHTGELFF TGTGCCAGCAGCTCTCCTTTTGGGGTACGGGGACTAGCGGGGCACACCGGGGAGCTGTTTTTT
TRBD2 14 TRBJ2-7 once TRBV27 CASSDRRGAYEQYF TGTGCCAGCAGTGACCGACGGGGGGCCTACGAGCAGTACTTC
- 13 TRBJ1-1 - TRBV7-3 CASSSEYGTEAFF TGTGCCAGCAGTAGCGAATACGGCACTGAAGCTTTCTTT
TRBD1 15 TRBJ1-2 - TRBV6-5 CASRRRTGRDYGYTF TGTGCCAGCAGGAGAAGGACAGGGAGGGACTATGGCTACACCTTC
TRBD1 15 TRBJ1-5 - TRBV19 CASRFGTGKSQPQHF TGTGCCAGTAGATTCGGGACAGGGAAAAGTCAGCCCCAGCATTTT
TRBD2 13 TRBJ2-7 - TRBV2 CASSPGGGFEQYF TGTGCCAGCAGTCCGGGAGGGGGGTTTGAGCAGTACTTC
- 15 TRBJ1-5 - TRBV19 CASSIASYSNQPQHF TGTGCCAGTAGTATAGCCAGTTATAGCAATCAGCCCCAGCATTTT
- 15 TRBJ1-2 - TRBV30 CAWGEGTTPNYGYTF TGTGCCTGGGGGGAAGGGACTACACCTAACTATGGCTACACCTTC
- 14 TRBJ1-1 - TRBV9 CASSAGTRYTEAFF TGTGCCAGCAGCGCCGGGACAAGATACACTGAAGCTTTCTTT
- 13 TRBJ2-3 - TRBV7-6 CASSRGGTDTQYF TGTGCCAGCAGCCGAGGAGGCACAGATACGCAGTATTTT
TRBD2 15 TRBJ2-2 - TRBV7-7 CASSLIAGGTGELFF TGTGCCAGCAGCTTAATAGCGGGAGGCACCGGGGAGCTGTTTTTT
- 14 TRBJ1-2 - TRBV5-1 CASSQDGTSYGYTF TGCGCCAGCAGCCAGGACGGGACTTCGTATGGCTACACCTTC
- 16 TRBJ2-2 - TRBV25-1 CASSDFTRSNTGELFF TGTGCCAGCAGTGACTTTACTAGGTCCAACACCGGGGAGCTGTTTTTT
TRBD1 13 TRBJ1-2 - TRBV30 CAWSPGQNYGYTF TGTGCCTGGAGTCCGGGACAGAACTATGGCTACACCTTC
TRBD2 18 TRBJ2-5 - TRBV13 CASSLGVGLAGGVETQYF TGTGCCAGCAGCTTAGGCGTGGGACTAGCGGGGGGTGTAGAGACCCAGTACTTC
TRBD2 16 TRBJ2-1 - TRBV11-1 CASSLRGLAATNEQFF TGTGCCAGCAGCTTAAGAGGACTAGCGGCCACGAATGAGCAGTTCTTC
- 18 TRBJ1-5 - TRBV7-2 CASSNRSPLRDPNQPQHF TGTGCCAGCAGCAATAGGAGCCCCCTGCGGGATCCGAATCAGCCCCAGCATTTT
TRBD1 14 TRBJ1-4 - TRBV27 CASRRQGEGEKLFF TGTGCCAGCAGAAGACAGGGAGAAGGTGAAAAACTGTTTTTT
- 12 TRBJ2-2 - TRBV18 CASSPYTGELFF TGTGCCAGCTCACCCTACACCGGGGAGCTGTTTTTT
TRBD1 15 TRBJ1-6 - TRBV4-2 CASSQIGTGNSPLHF TGTGCCAGCAGCCAAATTGGGACAGGTAATTCACCCCTCCACTTT
- 13 TRBJ2-3 once TRBV29-1 CSVDWASTDTQYF TGCAGCGTTGATTGGGCTAGCACAGATACGCAGTATTTT
TRBD2 15 TRBJ2-7 - TRBV27 CASSSSAGGPHEQYF TGTGCCAGCAGCTCCTCGGCGGGAGGGCCACACGAGCAGTACTTC
TRBD2 14 TRBJ2-5 - TRBV29-1 CSVLPGGTQETQYF TGCAGCGTTCTTCCGGGGGGAACCCAAGAGACCCAGTACTTC
- 16 TRBJ2-2 - TRBV25-1 CASSEWRGFVTGELFF TGTGCCAGCAGTGAATGGAGGGGTTTTGTCACCGGGGAGCTGTTTTTT
- 13 TRBJ1-1 - TRBV9 CASNREMNTEAFF TGTGCCAGCAACCGGGAAATGAACACTGAAGCTTTCTTT
TRBD2 18 TRBJ2-3 - TRBV9 CASSGTSGRAGRTDTQYF TGTGCCAGCAGCGGGACTAGCGGGAGGGCCGGGAGAACAGATACGCAGTATTTT
TRBD2 16 TRBJ2-5 - TRBV12-5 CASGAGTIGEERAQYF TGTGCTAGTGGGGCCGGGACTATTGGGGAAGAGAGGGCCCAGTACTTC
TRBD1 17 TRBJ1-1 - TRBV4-3 CASSQRPDGQGATEAFF TGCGCCAGCAGCCAACGTCCAGACGGACAGGGGGCGACTGAAGCTTTCTTT
- 15 TRBJ2-4 - TRBV5-8 CASSLFRGRQDIQYF TGTGCCAGCAGCTTGTTCCGGGGGAGACAAGACATTCAGTACTTC
TRBD1 15 TRBJ1-4 - TRBV7-9 CASSLGDRDYEKLFF TGTGCCAGCAGCTTAGGGGACAGGGACTATGAAAAACTGTTTTTT
- 15 TRBJ2-1 once TRBV4-2 CASSQSGPSYNEQFF TGTGCCAGCAGCCAAAGTGGCCCCTCCTACAATGAGCAGTTCTTC
- 14 TRBJ2-7 - TRBV5-4 CASSSGAATREQYF TGTGCCAGCAGCTCGGGAGCGGCGACTAGGGAGCAGTACTTC
TRBD2 14 TRBJ2-1 - TRBV19 CASSFGLAGTEQFF TGTGCCAGTAGTTTCGGACTAGCGGGTACTGAGCAGTTCTTC
TRBD2 15 TRBJ2-3 few TRBV9 CASNFGGSGGDTQYF TGTGCCAGCAATTTTGGGGGGAGCGGGGGAGATACGCAGTATTTT
- 14 TRBJ2-5 - TRBV18 CASTKTEYQETQYF TGTGCCAGCACCAAAACAGAGTACCAAGAGACCCAGTACTTC
TRBD2 14 TRBJ2-3 once TRBV4-1 CASSQHTSEDTQYF TGCGCCAGCAGCCAACATACTAGCGAGGATACGCAGTATTTT
- 15 TRBJ1-6 - TRBV5-6 CASSLGGPRNSPLHF TGTGCCAGCAGCTTGGGCGGCCCCCGTAATTCACCCCTCCACTTT
- 14 TRBJ2-1 few TRBV6-5 CASSYSGANGEQFF TGTGCCAGCAGTTACTCAGGAGCGAATGGTGAGCAGTTCTTC
TRBD1 16 TRBJ2-1 once TRBV4-3 CASSPNYRGPYNEQFF TGCGCCAGCAGCCCGAACTACAGGGGGCCCTACAATGAGCAGTTCTTC
TRBD1 14 TRBJ1-2 - TRBV27 CASSYRTGYDGYTF TGTGCCAGCAGTTATAGGACAGGGTACGATGGCTACACCTTC
- 15 TRBJ2-1 many TRBV4-1 CASSQLPTFYNEQFF TGCGCCAGCAGCCAGCTCCCCACATTCTACAATGAGCAGTTCTTC
- 14 TRBJ1-6 - TRBV7-5 CVRSLVQGLSPLHF TGTGTCAGAAGCTTAGTGCAGGGGCTGTCACCCCTCCACTTT
- 13 TRBJ1-2 - TRBV6-5 CASSYERLNGYTF TGTGCCAGCAGTTACGAGAGGCTTAATGGCTACACCTTC
- 15 TRBJ2-7 once TRBV7-8 CASSLAPGQDYEQYF TGTGCCAGCAGCTTAGCCCCGGGACAAGACTACGAGCAGTACTTC
- 14 TRBJ1-2 - TRBV6-1 CASSTLGGADGYTF TGTGCCAGCAGTACGCTCGGGGGGGCAGACGGCTACACCTTC
- 15 TRBJ1-2 - TRBV29-1 CSVDDGTHANYGYTF TGCAGCGTTGACGACGGGACACATGCTAACTATGGCTACACCTTC
TRBD1 12 TRBJ2-1 - TRBV12-5 CASGLGQGDLFF TGTGCTAGTGGTTTAGGACAGGGAGATCTGTTCTTC
TRBD1 15 TRBJ2-7 - TRBV11-2 CASSPTGTGLYEQYF TGTGCCAGCAGCCCCACCGGGACAGGGCTGTACGAGCAGTACTTC
TRBD1 15 TRBJ2-7 - TRBV4-1 CASSQESGTGGEQYF TGCGCCAGCAGCCAGGAATCCGGGACAGGGGGCGAGCAGTACTTC
TRBD2 13 TRBJ2-1 - TRBV19 CASSATSGNEQFF TGTGCCAGTAGTGCAACTAGCGGTAATGAGCAGTTCTTC
TRBD2 16 TRBJ2-1 once TRBV27 CASRASGRAVHNEQFF TGTGCCAGCAGGGCTAGCGGGAGGGCCGTTCACAATGAGCAGTTCTTC
- 12 TRBJ1-2 - TRBV7-2 CASSAGGGGYTF TGTGCCAGCAGCGCGGGAGGAGGGGGCTACACCTTC
- 15 TRBJ2-5 - TRBV27 CASSLPGTKLQAQYF TGTGCCAGCAGTTTACCGGGGACAAAGTTGCAGGCCCAGTACTTC
- 15 TRBJ2-2 - TRBV27 CASSLGGSSTGELFF TGTGCCAGCAGTTTAGGGGGGTCGAGCACCGGGGAGCTGTTTTTT